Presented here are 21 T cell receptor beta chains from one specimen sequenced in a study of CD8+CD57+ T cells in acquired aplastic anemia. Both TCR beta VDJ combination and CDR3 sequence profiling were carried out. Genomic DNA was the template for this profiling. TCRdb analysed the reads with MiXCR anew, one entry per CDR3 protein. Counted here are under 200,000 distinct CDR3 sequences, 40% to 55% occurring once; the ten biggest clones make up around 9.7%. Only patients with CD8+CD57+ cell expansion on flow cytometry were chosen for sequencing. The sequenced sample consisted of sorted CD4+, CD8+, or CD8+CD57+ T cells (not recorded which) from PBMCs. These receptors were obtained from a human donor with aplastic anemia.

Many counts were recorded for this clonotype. This chain's CDR3 is CSARDPLAGGNEQFF. In DNA, the CDR3 is TGCAGTGCTAGAGATCCACTAGCGGGAGGCAATGAGCAGTTCTTC. The rearrangement joins TRBV20-1 to TRBJ2-1; 12 nucleotides line up with TRBD2. CDR3 length: 15 residues. CDR1 is DFQATT and CDR2 is SNEGSKA in the germline V gene (reference sequence). The V segment lost 0 bases and the J segment 6 bases; nucleotides outside the gene matches: 3.

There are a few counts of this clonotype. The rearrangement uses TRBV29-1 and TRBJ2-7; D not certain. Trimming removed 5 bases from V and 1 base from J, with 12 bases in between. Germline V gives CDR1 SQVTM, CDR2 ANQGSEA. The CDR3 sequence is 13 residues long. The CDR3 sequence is CSVFVGRSYEQYF. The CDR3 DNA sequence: TGCAGCGTTTTCGTCGGCCGTTCCTACGAGCAGTACTTC.

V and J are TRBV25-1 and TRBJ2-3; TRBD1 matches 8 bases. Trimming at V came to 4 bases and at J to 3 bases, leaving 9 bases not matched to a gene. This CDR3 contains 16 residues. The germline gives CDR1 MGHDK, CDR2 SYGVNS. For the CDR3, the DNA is TGTGCCAGCAGTGCTCCCGACAGGGGTGATACAGATACGCAGTATTTT. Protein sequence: CASSAPDRGDTDTQYF.

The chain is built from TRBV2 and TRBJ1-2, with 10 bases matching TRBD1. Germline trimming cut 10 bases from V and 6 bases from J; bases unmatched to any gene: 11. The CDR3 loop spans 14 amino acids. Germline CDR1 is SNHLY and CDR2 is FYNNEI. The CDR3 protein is CAIPPGQGYDGYTF. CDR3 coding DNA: TGTGCCATCCCCCCGGGACAGGGGTACGATGGCTACACCTTC.

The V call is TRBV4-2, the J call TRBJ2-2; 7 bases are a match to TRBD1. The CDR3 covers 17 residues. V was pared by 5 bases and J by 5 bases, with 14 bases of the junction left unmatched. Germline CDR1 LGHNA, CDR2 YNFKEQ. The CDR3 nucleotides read TGTGCCAGCAGCACAATGACAGGGTGGTTAAAAACCGGGGAGCTGTTTTTT. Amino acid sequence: CASSTMTGWLKTGELFF.

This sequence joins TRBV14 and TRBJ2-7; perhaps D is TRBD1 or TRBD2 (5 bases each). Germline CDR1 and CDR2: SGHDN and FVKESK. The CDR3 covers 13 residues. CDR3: CARAGTVSYEQYF. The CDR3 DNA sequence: TGTGCTAGAGCCGGGACGGTCTCCTACGAGCAGTACTTC.

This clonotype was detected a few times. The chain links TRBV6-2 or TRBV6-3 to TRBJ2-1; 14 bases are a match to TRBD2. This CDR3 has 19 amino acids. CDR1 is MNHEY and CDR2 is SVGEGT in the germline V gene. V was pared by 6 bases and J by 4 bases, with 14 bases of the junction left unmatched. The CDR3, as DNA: TGTGCCAGCAGCCCAATCACTGGACTAGCGGGAGGACGGTACAATGAGCAGTTCTTC. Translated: CASSPITGLAGGRYNEQFF.

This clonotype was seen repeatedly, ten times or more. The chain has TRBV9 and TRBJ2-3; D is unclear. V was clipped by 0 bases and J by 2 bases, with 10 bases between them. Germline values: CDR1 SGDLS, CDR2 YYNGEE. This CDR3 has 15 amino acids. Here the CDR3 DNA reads TGTGCCAGCAGCGTAGAACAGACCGTCACAGATACGCAGTATTTT. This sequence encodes CASSVEQTVTDTQYF.

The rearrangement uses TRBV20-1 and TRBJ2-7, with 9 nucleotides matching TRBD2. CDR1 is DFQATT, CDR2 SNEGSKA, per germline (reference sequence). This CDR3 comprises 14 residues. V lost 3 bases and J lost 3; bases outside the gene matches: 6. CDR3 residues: CSASMVAGVYEQYF. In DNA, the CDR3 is TGCAGTGCTAGTATGGTAGCGGGAGTCTACGAGCAGTACTTC.

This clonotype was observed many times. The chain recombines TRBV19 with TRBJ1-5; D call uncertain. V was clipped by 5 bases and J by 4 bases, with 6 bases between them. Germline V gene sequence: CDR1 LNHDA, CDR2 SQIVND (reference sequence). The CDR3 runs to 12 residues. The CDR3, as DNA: TGTGCCAGTAGTCCCCGGAATCAGCCCCAGCATTTT. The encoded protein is CASSPRNQPQHF. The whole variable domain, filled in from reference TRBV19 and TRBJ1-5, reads DGGITQSPKYLFRKEGQNVTLSCEQNLNHDAMYWYRQDPGQGLRLIYYSQIVNDFQKGDIAEGYSVSREKKESFPLTVTSAQKNPTAFYLCASSPRNQPQHFGDGTRLSIL.

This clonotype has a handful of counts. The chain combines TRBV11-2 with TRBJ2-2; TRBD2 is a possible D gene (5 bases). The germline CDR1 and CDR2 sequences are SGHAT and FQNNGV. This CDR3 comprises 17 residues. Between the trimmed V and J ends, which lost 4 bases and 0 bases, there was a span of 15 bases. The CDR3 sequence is CASSSLGVLSNTGELFF. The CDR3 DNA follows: TGTGCCAGCAGCTCCCTCGGGGTTCTGTCGAACACCGGGGAGCTGTTTTTT. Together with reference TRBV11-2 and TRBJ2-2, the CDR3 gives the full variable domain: EAGVAQSPRYKIIEKRQSVAFWCNPISGHATLYWYQQILGQGPKLLIQFQNNGVVDDSQLPKDRFSAERLKGVDSTLKIQPAKLEDSAVYLCASSSLGVLSNTGELFFGEGSRLTVL.

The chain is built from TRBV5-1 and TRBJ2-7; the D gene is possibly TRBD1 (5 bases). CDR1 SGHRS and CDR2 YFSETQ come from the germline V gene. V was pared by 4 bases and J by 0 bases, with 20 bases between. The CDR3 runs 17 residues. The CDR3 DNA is TGCGCCAGCAGCGGCAGACAGCGTTCTCATAGCTCCTACGAGCAGTACTTC. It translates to CASSGRQRSHSSYEQYF.

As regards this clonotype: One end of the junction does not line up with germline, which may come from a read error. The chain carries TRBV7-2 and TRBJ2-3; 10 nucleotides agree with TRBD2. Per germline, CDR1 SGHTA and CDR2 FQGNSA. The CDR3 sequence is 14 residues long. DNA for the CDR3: TGTGCCAGCAGCCTAGCGGGAGTTCCAGATACGCAGTATTTT. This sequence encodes CASSLAGVPDTQYF. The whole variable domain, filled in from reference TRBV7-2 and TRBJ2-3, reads GAGVSQSPSNKVTEKGKDVELRCDPISGHTALYWYRQSLGQGLEFLIYFQGNSAPDKSGLPSDRFSAERTGGSVSTLTIQRTQQEDSAVYLCASSLAGVPDTQYFGPGTRLTVL.

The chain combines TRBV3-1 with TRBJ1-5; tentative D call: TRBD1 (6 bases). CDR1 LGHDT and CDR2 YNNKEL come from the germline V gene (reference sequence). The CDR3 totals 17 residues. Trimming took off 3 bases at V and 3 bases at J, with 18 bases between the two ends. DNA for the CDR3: TGTGCCAGCAGCCACTCTCGGGGGGCTCGCATCAATCAGCCCCAGCATTTT. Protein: CASSHSRGARINQPQHF.

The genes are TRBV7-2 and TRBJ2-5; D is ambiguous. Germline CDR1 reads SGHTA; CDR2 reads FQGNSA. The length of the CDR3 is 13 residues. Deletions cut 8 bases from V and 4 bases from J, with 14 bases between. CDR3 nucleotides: TGTGCCAGCGGTAACGGGCGGCGAGAGACCCAGTACTTC. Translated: CASGNGRRETQYF.

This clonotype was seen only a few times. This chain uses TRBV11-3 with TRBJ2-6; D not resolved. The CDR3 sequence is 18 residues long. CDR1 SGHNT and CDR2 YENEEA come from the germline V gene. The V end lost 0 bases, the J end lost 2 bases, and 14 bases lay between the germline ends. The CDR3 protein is CASSLESSKAPGANVLTF. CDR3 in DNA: TGTGCCAGCAGCTTAGAATCGTCGAAGGCCCCTGGGGCCAACGTCCTGACTTTC.

CDR3: CASNLDRTGDYGYTF. The CDR3 DNA reads as TGTGCCAGCAACCTGGATAGGACAGGGGACTATGGCTACACCTTC. V is TRBV2 and J is TRBJ1-2, with 9 bases matching TRBD1. CDR3 size: 15 residues. Germline trimming cut 7 bases from V and 3 bases from J; bases unmatched to any gene: 9. Germline V gene data show CDR1 as SNHLY and CDR2 as FYNNEI.

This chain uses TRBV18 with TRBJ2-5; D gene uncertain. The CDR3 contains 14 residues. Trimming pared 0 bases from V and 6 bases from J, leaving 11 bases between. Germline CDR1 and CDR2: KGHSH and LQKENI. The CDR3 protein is CASSPPETSKTQYF. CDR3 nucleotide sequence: TGTGCCAGCTCACCACCTGAGACTTCGAAGACCCAGTACTTC.

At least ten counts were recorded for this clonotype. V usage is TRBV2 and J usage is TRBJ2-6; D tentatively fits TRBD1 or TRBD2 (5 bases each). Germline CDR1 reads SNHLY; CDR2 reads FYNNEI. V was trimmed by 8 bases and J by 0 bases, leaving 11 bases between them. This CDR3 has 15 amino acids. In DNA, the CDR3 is TGTGCCAGCCGGGACGGACTCTCTGGGGCCAACGTCCTGACTTTC. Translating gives CASRDGLSGANVLTF.

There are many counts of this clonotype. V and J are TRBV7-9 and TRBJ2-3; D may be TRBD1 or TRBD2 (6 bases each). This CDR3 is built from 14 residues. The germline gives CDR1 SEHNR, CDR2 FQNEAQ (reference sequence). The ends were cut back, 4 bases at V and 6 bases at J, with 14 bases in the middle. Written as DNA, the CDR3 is TGTGCCAGCAGCTCCCCCAAGGGGGGCGATACGCAGTATTTT. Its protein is CASSSPKGGDTQYF.

Here the CDR3 DNA reads TGCGCCAGCAGCCAAGCCGACTGGGGTACAGATACGCAGTATTTT. This sequence encodes CASSQADWGTDTQYF. The gene calls are TRBV4-3 and TRBJ2-3; no reliable D call. This CDR3 contains 15 residues. The germline V gene has CDR1 LGHNA and CDR2 YSLEER. Between the trimmed V and J ends, which lost 1 base and 3 bases, there was a span of 11 bases.